A selection of T cell receptor beta chains follows, all from one sample in a study of shared T cell receptors in the human thymus. TCRdb's table, derived via immunoSEQ multiplex PCR, lists solely in-frame clones and lacks some. Here the sample spans 500,000 to 550,000 clones, around 78% being singletons. These same records also appear under a second study, on human thymus T cells.

Input material: thymocytes. Every receptor here comes from a boy under three years old with a congenital heart defect. CDR3s include the opening cysteine and the closing phenylalanine or tryptophan. The D gene is left open where the match is weak. The size field is filled for only some rows; it gives once, few, many or a size class.

>-|TRBJ1-2|-|TRBV2
TGTGCCAGCAGTCCAAGCGCAGGGGAATGTGGCTACACCTTC
CASSPSAGECGYTF
>-|TRBJ1-1|-|TRBV4-2
TGTGCCAGCAGCCAAGATCGACGTGGGAGGGAAGCTTTCTTT
CASSQDRRGREAFF
>-|TRBJ1-1|-|TRBV6-5
TGTGCCAGCAGTCACATAAACACTGAAGCTTTCTTT
CASSHINTEAFF
>-|TRBJ1-1|-|TRBV25-1
TGTGCCAGCAGTGAATGGCCAGGGATCGGGACTGAAGCTTTCTTT
CASSEWPGIGTEAFF
>TRBD2|TRBJ2-7|-|TRBV2
TGTGCCAGCAGTGAACAGGCTAGCGGTTCCTACGAGCAGTACTTC
CASSEQASGSYEQYF
>-|TRBJ2-1|-|TRBV21-1
TGTGCCAGCAGCAAAAAGGGGACTAGTAGGAATGAGCAGTTCTTC
CASSKKGTSRNEQFF
>TRBD1|TRBJ1-1|-|TRBV6-5
TGTGCCAGCAGTTCCGCCCCAGGGGGAGGCACTGAAGCTTTCTTT
CASSSAPGGGTEAFF
>TRBD2|TRBJ2-1|-|TRBV4-2
TGTGCCAGCAGCCCACAGACTAGCGGGGTGTACAATGAGCAGTTCTTC
CASSPQTSGVYNEQFF
>TRBD2|TRBJ2-1|-|TRBV30
TGTGCCTGGAGACAAACTAGCGGGCGCGACAATGAGCAGTTCTTC
CAWRQTSGRDNEQFF
>-|TRBJ1-4|-|TRBV15
TGTGCCACCAGCAGGGCCTACACCCGGGGAAAACTGTTTTTT
CATSRAYTRGKLFF
>-|TRBJ2-5|-|TRBV11-3
TGTGCCAGCAGCTTTGGTACAGGCCAAGAGACCCAGTACTTC
CASSFGTGQETQYF
>TRBD1|TRBJ1-5|few|TRBV19
TGTGCCAGTAGTAGTACAGGGGTAGGCAATCAGCCCCAGCATTTT
CASSSTGVGNQPQHF
>-|TRBJ2-1|once|TRBV19
TGTGCCAGTAGTTACGGAGGGCCCTACAATGAGCAGTTCTTC
CASSYGGPYNEQFF
>-|TRBJ2-3|once|TRBV11-2
TGTGCCAGCAGCTTAGGAGAGGGGGCAGATACGCAGTATTTT
CASSLGEGADTQYF
>TRBD1|TRBJ2-1|-|TRBV5-4
TGTGCCAGCAGCTTGGAAGAACAGGGGGACAATGAGCAGTTCTTC
CASSLEEQGDNEQFF
>-|TRBJ2-3|-|TRBV28
TGTGCCAGCAGTTTGCAGGGGCCCTCAACAGATACGCAGTATTTT
CASSLQGPSTDTQYF
>-|TRBJ2-7|once|TRBV14
TGTGCCAGCAGCCAAGATAGAGCTGCGGCAGGGGAAGGTTACGAGCAGTACTTC
CASSQDRAAAGEGYEQYF
>TRBD1|TRBJ1-4|-|TRBV19
TGTGCCAGTAGTCCCGGGACAGGGAGAGAAAAACTGTTTTTT
CASSPGTGREKLFF
>-|TRBJ2-7|-|TRBV14
TGTGCCAGCAGCCAAGATACCCGGGACTACGAGCAGTACTTC
CASSQDTRDYEQYF
>-|TRBJ2-7|-|TRBV11-2
TGTGCCAGCAGCTTAGGCCCCGGCAGGGGGGTACGCGAGCAGTACTTC
CASSLGPGRGVREQYF
>TRBD1|TRBJ2-7|-|TRBV2
TGTGCCAGCAGTGAAGGCGGCCGGGACAGGGGAAACTACGAGCAGTACTTC
CASSEGGRDRGNYEQYF
>-|TRBJ2-1|few|TRBV9
TGTGCCAGCAGCGTAGGATCCCGACAGGCCCATCCCAACAATGAGCAGTTCTTC
CASSVGSRQAHPNNEQFF
>-|TRBJ2-7|-|TRBV10-2
TGCGCCAGCAGTGAGCCCCGTCTAGCGAAAAGCTCCTACGAGCAGTACTTC
CASSEPRLAKSSYEQYF
>-|TRBJ2-7|once|TRBV6-4
TGTGCCAGCACCAGAGGCTACGAGCAGTACTTC
CASTRGYEQYF
>-|TRBJ1-5|-|TRBV27
TGTGCCAGCAGTCCTCCGGGACACAGAATCCAACCAGGGCCGGGGCATTTT
CASSPPGHRIQPGPGHF
>TRBD2|TRBJ2-1|-|TRBV5-1
TGCGCCAGCAGCCTGGAACACTGGGGGGGTAGCTCCTACAATGAGCAGTTCTTC
CASSLEHWGGSSYNEQFF
>-|TRBJ1-1|-|TRBV18
TGTGCCAGCTCACCACTGGAGGGCGGGCCCACTGAAGCTTTCTTT
CASSPLEGGPTEAFF
>-|TRBJ2-5|few|TRBV11-2
TGTGCCAGCAGCTTAGGAACCCCGGGAGAGACCCAGTACTTC
CASSLGTPGETQYF
>TRBD1|TRBJ1-4|-|TRBV30
TGCCCGGGACAGGTGGCGGGAAAACTGTTTTTT
CPGQVAGKLFF
>TRBD1|TRBJ2-7|-|TRBV4-2
TGTGCCAGCAGCCAAGCCGACCCACAGGGGACCGAGCAGTACTTC
CASSQADPQGTEQYF
>TRBD2|TRBJ2-2|-|TRBV27
TGTGCCAGCAGTCCCCTAGCGGGGAGGACCGGGGAGCTGTTTTTT
CASSPLAGRTGELFF
>-|TRBJ1-4|-|TRBV7-2
TGTGCCAGCAGCTTAGCGAGCGGGGGCGGGGGTGAAAAACTGTTTTTT
CASSLASGGGGEKLFF
>TRBD1|TRBJ2-1|-|TRBV4-3
TGCGCCAGCAGCCAAGGGGGGCCGACAGGGGGCAAGGGGAATGAGCAGTTCTTC
CASSQGGPTGGKGNEQFF
>-|TRBJ1-1|-|TRBV29-1
TGCAGCGTAGATGGCCCGAACACTGAAGCTTTCTTT
CSVDGPNTEAFF
>-|TRBJ2-1|few|TRBV29-1
TGCAGCGCAGCGGCCCCATCCTACAATGAGCAGTTCTTC
CSAAAPSYNEQFF
>TRBD1|TRBJ2-7|-|TRBV25-1
TGTGCCAGCTTGGACAGGGCCTACGAGCAGTACTTC
CASLDRAYEQYF
>-|TRBJ2-3|-|TRBV10-2
TGCGCCAGCAGTGAGTCGCGGGCGGGGAGACGAAGGGCCACAGATACGCAGTATTTT
CASSESRAGRRRATDTQYF
>TRBD1|TRBJ1-1|-|TRBV29-1
TGCAGCGTTGAAGTCATAAACCTGAAACCGGGACAGCTTAACGCTGAAGCTTTCTTT
CSVEVINLKPGQLNAEAFF
>TRBD2|TRBJ2-3|-|TRBV9
TGTGCCAGCAGCCCCCCGGGCGGGAGGTCCAGCACAGATACGCAGTATTTT
CASSPPGGRSSTDTQYF
>TRBD2|TRBJ2-1|-|TRBV4-3
TGCGCCAGCAGCCATTCCACTCCCGGGACTAGCGGCAATGAGCAGTTCTTC
CASSHSTPGTSGNEQFF
>TRBD2|TRBJ2-1|-|TRBV7-2
TGTGCCAGCAGCTCTAGCGGGAGGGCCTACAATGAGCAGTTCTTC
CASSSSGRAYNEQFF
>TRBD1|TRBJ2-7|-|TRBV7-9
TGTGCCAGCAGCTTGGGGACAGGGGCCCGGTACGAGCAGTACTTC
CASSLGTGARYEQYF
>TRBD1|TRBJ2-1|-|TRBV11-2
TGTGCCAGCACCTCCCGGACAGGGGAGTTCTTC
CASTSRTGEFF
>-|TRBJ2-7|-|TRBV27
TGTGCCAGCAGTTTGGGGGGGCGGTACGAGCAGTACTTC
CASSLGGRYEQYF
>TRBD1|TRBJ2-7|-|TRBV5-5
TGTGCCAGCAGCTTGGGGTACCGGGACAGGGGGTTGACGTACTTC
CASSLGYRDRGLTYF
>-|TRBJ2-5|-|TRBV7-2
TGTGCCAGCAGCTTGTTCTCAGGACAAGAGACCCAGTACTTC
CASSLFSGQETQYF
>TRBD1|TRBJ2-7|-|TRBV11-1
TGTGCCAGCAGCTTCGGACCGACAGGGCTGCCGGACGAGCAGTACTTC
CASSFGPTGLPDEQYF
>-|TRBJ2-5|-|TRBV21-1
TGTGCCAGCGGGGGGTTTAGGGAGACCCAGTACTTC
CASGGFRETQYF
>TRBD1|TRBJ1-3|once|TRBV2
TGTGCCAGCAGTCCTCGACAGGGCTCTGGAAACACCATATATTTT
CASSPRQGSGNTIYF
>-|TRBJ2-2|once|TRBV12-2
TGTGCAAGTCGCTTAGCGCCGTGGGGGAGGCCCGGGGAGCTGTTTTTT
CASRLAPWGRPGELFF
>TRBD2|TRBJ2-1|-|TRBV4-1
TGCGCCAGCAGCCAAGGTCTTATAGCGGGAGGGTACAATGAGCAGTTCTTC
CASSQGLIAGGYNEQFF
>-|TRBJ2-7|-|TRBV29-1
TGCAGCGTTGAAAGGGACCAGGCGGGATACGAGCAGTACTTC
CSVERDQAGYEQYF
>-|TRBJ2-2|-|TRBV7-2
TGTGCCAGCAGCTTAGTATCCAGGGAGAACACCGGGGAGCTGTTTTTT
CASSLVSRENTGELFF
>TRBD2|TRBJ2-7|-|TRBV15
TGTGCCACCAGCTCCCGGACTAGCGGGAACTACGAGCAGTACTTC
CATSSRTSGNYEQYF
>TRBD1|TRBJ2-5|-|TRBV29-1
TGCAGCGTACCCGGGACAGGCCGGAAGACCCAGTACTTC
CSVPGTGRKTQYF